This T cell receptor beta chain was sequenced for a study of blood T cell repertoires in COVID-19. Study as a whole: COVID-19 samples, acute and convalescent, were from the United States, Italy and Spain. PBMCs, B-cell-depleted T cells, or T cells were the source of the cDNA or gDNA that made up the material.

The CDR3 length is 14 residues. J was trimmed by 2 bases and V by 3 bases; bases with no gene match: 3. In germline, CDR1 is SGHDT, CDR2 YYEEEE. This clone was observed a few times. How the authors handled the data: Researchers report that nucleated cell counts were estimated from reference gene primer amplification. Assay: immunoSEQ multiplex PCR; the TCRdb copy retains only in-frame clones and omits some. That table furnishes V, J and clone size, whereas the DNA furnished D and trimming. The sample has approximately 220,000 clones; about 82% are singletons. The V call is TRBV5-6, the J call TRBJ2-7; the match to TRBD2 covers 9 bases. This TCR came from a woman older than 75 with acute or convalescent COVID-19. Sequenced input: peripheral blood. CDR3 sequence (DNA): TGTGCCAGCAGCTCCCCTAGCGGGACCTACGAGCAGTACTTC. Translating gives CASSSPSGTYEQYF.